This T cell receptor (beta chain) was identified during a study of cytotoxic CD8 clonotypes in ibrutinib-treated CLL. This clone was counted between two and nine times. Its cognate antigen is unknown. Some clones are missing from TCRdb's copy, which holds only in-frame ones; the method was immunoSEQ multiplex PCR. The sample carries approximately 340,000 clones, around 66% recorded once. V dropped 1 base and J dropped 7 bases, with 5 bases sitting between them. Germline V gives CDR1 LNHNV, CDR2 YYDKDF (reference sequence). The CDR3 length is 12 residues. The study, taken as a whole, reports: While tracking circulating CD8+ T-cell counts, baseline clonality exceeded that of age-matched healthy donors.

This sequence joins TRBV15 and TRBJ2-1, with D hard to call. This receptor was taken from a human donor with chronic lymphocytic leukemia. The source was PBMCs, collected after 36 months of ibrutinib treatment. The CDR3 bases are TGTGCCACCAGCAGAGTAAGGAATGAGCAGTTCTTC. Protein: CATSRVRNEQFF.